These 32 T cell receptor beta chains originate from one sample sequenced in a study of cytotoxic CD8 clonotypes in ibrutinib-treated CLL. Assay used: immunoSEQ multiplex PCR; TCRdb lists only in-frame clones, some missing. The sample has 70,000 to 85,000 clones; approximately 80% are singletons. Sequencing was performed on PBMCs, taken at disease progression, from a patient treated with ibrutinib. The receptor source for this set is a human donor with chronic lymphocytic leukemia.

The chain carries TRBV5-1 and TRBJ2-2, with D hard to call. This CDR3 has 13 amino acids. The V end was cut by 2 bases, the J end by 0 bases, with 2 bases between. Germline V gene data show CDR1 as SGHRS and CDR2 as YFSETQ. The CDR3 protein is CASSFANTGELFF. The CDR3 coding sequence is TGCGCCAGCAGCTTCGCGAACACCGGGGAGCTGTTTTTT.

This clone came up once. The chain is built from TRBV27 and TRBJ2-7, with TRBD1 identical over 8 bases. V shed 7 bases, J shed 7 bases, and the junction held 9 bases outside the gene matches. The CDR3 is made up of 13 amino acids. CDR1 is MNHEY, CDR2 SMNVEV, per germline (reference sequence). The CDR3 loop is CASNRAGGWEQYF. The CDR3 DNA is TGTGCCAGCAACAGGGCAGGGGGCTGGGAGCAGTACTTC.

This clone was seen once. The chain has TRBV5-4 and TRBJ2-2; D is unresolved. Germline CDR1 is SGHNT and CDR2 is YYREEE (reference sequence). With 1 base removed from V and 3 bases from J, the gap between germline ends came to 13 bases. This CDR3 region has 16 residues. CDR3 sequence reads: CASSLFLLRDTGELFF. The CDR3 DNA reads TGTGCCAGCAGCTTGTTCCTCCTTAGGGACACCGGGGAGCTGTTTTTT.

The chain uses TRBV4-1 and TRBJ1-3; D ambiguous. V lost 4 bases to trimming and J lost 3 bases, with 10 bases between them. The CDR3 has 14 residues. Looked up from germline, CDR1 is MGHRA and CDR2 is YSYEKL. CDR3 DNA: TGCGCCAGCAGCCCGGAATTTGGTGGAAACACCATATATTTT. Translated: CASSPEFGGNTIYF.

The CDR3 region has the DNA TGCGCCAGCACCCCTATGGGTGACGGAAACACCATATATTTT. It codes for CASTPMGDGNTIYF. The V call is TRBV5-1, the J call TRBJ1-3; D unclear. Trimming left V 6 bases short and J 4 bases short, with 14 bases between. The CDR3 has 14 amino acids. The V gene's germline CDR1 is SGHRS and CDR2 YFSETQ.

The chain joins TRBV27 to TRBJ1-6, with 8 bases lining up with TRBD1. The ends lost 3 bases at V and 8 bases at J; junction bases unmatched: 6. Germline CDR1 MNHEY, CDR2 SMNVEV (reference sequence). The CDR3 length is 15 residues. For the CDR3, the DNA is TGTGCCAGCAGTTTTTCCGGGACAGGAGATTCACCCCTCCACTTT. It encodes CASSFSGTGDSPLHF.

This chain uses TRBV9 with TRBJ2-2; TRBD1 agrees at 7 bases. The CDR3 sequence is 16 residues long. V dropped 0 bases and J dropped 1; count of bases not matched to a gene: 3. Germline CDR1 SGDLS, CDR2 YYNGEE. For the CDR3, the DNA is TGTGCCAGCAGCGTAGACGGGACAGTGAACACCGGGGAGCTGTTTTTT. Amino acid sequence: CASSVDGTVNTGELFF.

Notes on this clone: The sample carries other DNA sequences with the same CDR3. The chain has TRBV19 and TRBJ1-5; D is unresolved. V dropped 4 bases and J dropped 4 bases, with 8 bases sitting between them. CDR1 and CDR2 (germline): LNHDA, SQIVND (reference sequence). The CDR3 contains 13 residues. CDR3 amino acids: CASSRRVNQPQHF. The CDR3 region has the DNA TGTGCCAGTAGTAGGAGGGTTAATCAGCCCCAGCATTTT.

The rearrangement links TRBV7-3 to TRBJ2-1; the match to TRBD1 covers 10 bases. The germline CDR1 and CDR2 sequences are SGHTA and FQGTGA. After removal of 3 bases from V and 4 bases from J, the junction contained 6 bases not matched to a gene. This CDR3 has 16 amino acids. In DNA, the CDR3 is TGTGCCAGCAGCTTGGCCGGGACAGGGGTTTACAATGAGCAGTTCTTC. As protein: CASSLAGTGVYNEQFF. The complete variable domain, with remaining parts taken from reference TRBV7-3 and TRBJ2-1, reads GAGVSQTPSNKVTEKGKYVELRCDPISGHTALYWYRQSLGQGPEFLIYFQGTGAADDSGLPNDRFFAVRPEGSVSTLKIQRTERGDSAVYLCASSLAGTGVYNEQFFGPGTRLTVL.

The chain links TRBV5-6 to TRBJ1-2; TRBD1 matches 7 bases. Germline loops: CDR1 SGHDT, CDR2 YYEEEE. Germline trimming cut 3 bases from V and 0 bases from J; bases unmatched to any gene: 2. The CDR3 covers 14 residues. The DNA of the CDR3 is TGTGCCAGCAGCTGGGGACAGTCTAACTATGGCTACACCTTC. Translated, it gives CASSWGQSNYGYTF.

J is TRBJ1-1 and V is TRBV7-9; the D is unclear. Germline V gives CDR1 SEHNR, CDR2 FQNEAQ (reference sequence). The CDR3 contains 14 residues. V lost 1 base, J lost 0 bases, and 6 bases lay in between. The CDR3 region has the DNA TGTGCCAGCAGCTTAGTACACCTGAACACTGAAGCTTTCTTT. It yields the protein CASSLVHLNTEAFF.

The chain combines TRBV5-6 with TRBJ2-7; 12 bases match TRBD1. This CDR3 comprises 16 residues. Germline-derived CDR1 and CDR2 are SGHDT and YYEEEE. Unmatched junction bases numbered 12, after V lost 2 bases and J lost 9 bases. The CDR3 region is CASSFGTPGTGGLQYF. The CDR3 DNA follows: TGTGCCAGCAGCTTTGGTACACCCGGGACAGGGGGCCTGCAGTACTTC.

This rearrangement joins TRBV2 to TRBJ2-3, with TRBD1 identical over 8 bases. Germline V gene lookup returns CDR1 SNHLY and CDR2 FYNNEI. The CDR3 totals 14 residues. The J segment lost 5 bases and the V segment lost 8 bases, leaving 9 bases of the junction unmatched. The CDR3 DNA follows: TGTGCCAGCCAGGACAGGGCGTGGATAGATACGCAGTATTTT. Protein: CASQDRAWIDTQYF.

Concerning this clone itself: One end of the junction does not line up with germline, which may come from a read error. The chain recombines TRBV12-5 with TRBJ1-1; D unresolved. The CDR3 runs 12 residues. Germline lookup yields CDR1 LGHNT and CDR2 FRNRAP. The CDR3 loop reads CASGLDGFEAFF. The CDR3 DNA reads TGTGCTAGTGGCTTGGACGGATTTGAAGCTTTCTTT.

This chain connects TRBV28 to TRBJ1-5; TRBD1 agrees at 8 bases. V was clipped by 4 bases and J by 4 bases; unmatched bases: 12. This CDR3 comprises 17 residues. The germline CDR1 and CDR2 sequences are MDHEN and SYDVKM. CDR3 DNA: TGTGCCAGCAGTTCACGGACAGGGTGGATAAAAAATCAGCCCCAGCATTTT. It yields the protein CASSSRTGWIKNQPQHF.

This clone was recorded only once. The chain joins TRBV2 to TRBJ1-3; D call uncertain. V was cut by 3 bases and J by 3 bases, with 12 bases left in between. Germline values: CDR1 SNHLY, CDR2 FYNNEI. The CDR3 covers 15 residues. CDR3 loop: CASSDGLAGGNTIYF. The CDR3 DNA is TGTGCCAGCAGTGACGGCCTCGCAGGTGGAAACACCATATATTTT.

This clone is a singleton in its sample. The genes are TRBV4-1 and TRBJ2-3, with TRBD2 matching over 13 bases. The V and J ends lost 2 bases and 4 bases, in that order; junction bases with no gene match: 12. The CDR3 is 19 amino acids. Germline values: CDR1 MGHRA, CDR2 YSYEKL. This CDR3 is CASSQRRPLAGGRSDTQYF. In DNA, the CDR3 is TGCGCCAGCAGCCAACGAAGACCACTAGCGGGAGGGCGTTCAGATACGCAGTATTTT.

This CDR3 is CASSTRTGPYEQYF. In nucleotides, the CDR3 is TGTGCCAGCAGCACTCGGACAGGGCCCTACGAGCAGTACTTC. The V and J genes are TRBV11-3 and TRBJ2-7; 8 bases are a match to TRBD1. Germline CDR1 and CDR2: SGHNT and YENEEA. CDR3 length: 14 amino acids. V was clipped by 5 bases and J by 2 bases; unmatched bases: 5.

The CDR3 loop is CSVQPFPAGPGDTQYF. The CDR3 nucleotides are TGCAGCGTCCAGCCATTTCCAGCGGGACCGGGGGATACGCAGTATTTT. The rearrangement links TRBV29-1 to TRBJ2-3, with TRBD2 matching 7 bases. Germline CDR1 and CDR2: SQVTM and ANQGSEA. Trimming removed 6 bases from V and 6 bases from J; junction bases left unmatched: 18. CDR3 size: 16 residues.

The V gene is TRBV18, the J gene TRBJ2-5; maybe TRBD2 (5 bases). The V gene's germline CDR1 is KGHSH and CDR2 LQKENI. Trimming left V 3 bases short and J 6 bases short, with 23 bases between. The CDR3 is 17 residues long. CDR3 in DNA: TGTGCCAGCTCACCCGCGAGGGCCGCGTGGCCGGGGAAGACCCAGTACTTC. This codes for CASSPARAAWPGKTQYF.

V and J are TRBV18 and TRBJ1-5; D perhaps matches TRBD1 (6 bases). This CDR3 region has 16 residues. Germline CDR1 KGHSH, CDR2 LQKENI. Between the trimmed V and J ends, which lost 5 bases and 1 base, there was a span of 15 bases. The CDR3 spells CASSTNRAGSNQPQHF. CDR3 DNA sequence: TGTGCCAGCTCAACAAACAGGGCGGGGAGCAATCAGCCCCAGCATTTT.

The chain joins TRBV30 to TRBJ2-7; TRBD2 matches at 8 bases. Trimming took 4 bases from V and 6 from J; bases not matched to a gene: 8. Germline V CDR1 and CDR2: GTSNPN, SVGIG (reference sequence). The CDR3 sequence is 13 residues long. CDR3 in amino acids: CAWTRAGVLEQYF. DNA for the CDR3: TGTGCCTGGACGCGAGCGGGAGTCCTCGAGCAGTACTTC.

This clone was recorded only once. V and J are TRBV2 and TRBJ2-2, with D perhaps matching TRBD2 (6 bases). Germline CDR1 and CDR2: SNHLY and FYNNEI. CDR3 size: 17 residues. Trimming took off 7 bases at V and 1 base at J, with 19 bases between the two ends. The CDR3 sequence is CASTPRSGVGNTGELFF. The CDR3 DNA sequence: TGTGCCAGCACCCCGAGGTCGGGGGTTGGGAACACCGGGGAGCTGTTTTTT.

This clone occurred a few times. The chain combines TRBV6-5 with TRBJ1-5; possibly TRBD1 for D (5 bases). This CDR3 spans 14 amino acids. Looked up from germline, CDR1 is MNHEY and CDR2 is SVGAGI. V lost 0 bases and J lost 7, with 10 bases in between. CDR3 DNA: TGTGCCAGCAGTTACTCGAGGGGTTGGCAGCCCCAGCATTTT. Residues: CASSYSRGWQPQHF.

The chain couples TRBV5-1 to TRBJ2-1, with D unresolved. Trimming stripped 2 bases from V and 6 bases from J, with 9 bases between. In germline, CDR1 is SGHRS, CDR2 YFSETQ. The CDR3 is made up of 13 amino acids. The CDR3 reads CASSFPLVNEQFF. CDR3 nucleotide sequence: TGCGCCAGCAGCTTCCCCCTGGTCAATGAGCAGTTCTTC. Together with reference TRBV5-1 and TRBJ2-1, the CDR3 gives the full variable domain: KAGVTQTPRYLIKTRGQQVTLSCSPISGHRSVSWYQQTPGQGLQFLFEYFSETQRNKGNFPGRFSGRQFSNSRSEMNVSTLELGDSALYLCASSFPLVNEQFFGPGTRLTVL.

This CDR3 reads CAWSVGGSVTGELFF. DNA for the CDR3: TGTGCCTGGAGTGTGGGGGGGAGTGTCACCGGGGAGCTGTTTTTT. The genes are TRBV30 and TRBJ2-2; 7 nucleotides align to TRBD2. The V segment lost 0 bases and the J segment 4 bases; nucleotides outside the gene matches: 5. Germline V gene sequence: CDR1 GTSNPN, CDR2 SVGIG (reference sequence). This CDR3 is 15 amino acids long.

The gene calls are TRBV30 and TRBJ1-2; D is unclear. Trimming took off 4 bases at V and 6 bases at J, with 18 bases between the two ends. In germline, CDR1 is GTSNPN, CDR2 SVGIG (reference sequence). The CDR3 covers 14 residues. In DNA form, the CDR3 reads TGTGCCTGGACCTATGGTGTGGAGGTGGATGGCTACACCTTC. Amino acids: CAWTYGVEVDGYTF.

The J gene is TRBJ1-4, the V gene TRBV7-3; no clear D gene. The V end was cut by 1 base, the J end by 7 bases, with 10 bases between. Per the germline V gene, CDR1 is SGHTA and CDR2 is FQGTGA. CDR3 length: 14 amino acids. Here the CDR3 reads CASSLSGRTEKLFF. The DNA for the CDR3 is TGTGCCAGCAGCTTAAGTGGGAGGACTGAAAAACTGTTTTTT.

The chain links TRBV12-5 to TRBJ2-6, with 8 bases matching TRBD1. Unmatched junction bases numbered 3, after V lost 6 bases and J lost 2 bases. The CDR3 spans 15 residues. Germline CDR1 reads LGHNT; CDR2 reads FRNRAP. As DNA, the CDR3 is TGTGCTAGTGGCTGGACAGGGCCTGGGGCCAACGTCCTGACTTTC. This sequence encodes CASGWTGPGANVLTF.

This clone was seen a handful of times. The genes are TRBV30 and TRBJ1-6; D perhaps matches TRBD1 (5 bases). The CDR3 has 14 amino acids. CDR1 and CDR2 (germline): GTSNPN, SVGIG (reference sequence). Trimming removed 1 base from V and 9 bases from J, with 13 bases in between. In DNA, the CDR3 is TGTGCCTGGAGTGCGTTGGGGCTCGGTTCACCCCTCCACTTT. It translates to CAWSALGLGSPLHF.

V is TRBV13 and J is TRBJ1-2, with 12 bases matching TRBD1. In germline, CDR1 is PRHDT, CDR2 FYEKMQ (reference sequence). V trimming: 3 bases; J trimming: 6 bases; junction bases outside the gene matches: 2. The CDR3 spans 14 residues. In DNA form, the CDR3 reads TGTGCCAGCAGCTTCGGGACAGGGGGCGATGGCTACACCTTC. This translates into CASSFGTGGDGYTF.

The chain has TRBV11-2 and TRBJ2-7; 8 positions match TRBD2. Per germline, CDR1 SGHAT and CDR2 FQNNGV. V lost 4 bases and J lost 1; bases outside the gene matches: 6. This CDR3 contains 15 residues. CDR3 nucleotide sequence: TGTGCCAGCAGCTACACTAGCGGAAATTCCTACGAGCAGTACTTC. Protein product: CASSYTSGNSYEQYF.